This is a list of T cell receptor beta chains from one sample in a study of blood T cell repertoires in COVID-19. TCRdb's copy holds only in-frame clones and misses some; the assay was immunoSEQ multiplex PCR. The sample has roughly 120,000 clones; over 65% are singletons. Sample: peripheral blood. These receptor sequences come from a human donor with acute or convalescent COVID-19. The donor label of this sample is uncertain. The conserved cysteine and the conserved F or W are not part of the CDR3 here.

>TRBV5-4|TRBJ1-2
ASSFKTATLTNYGYT
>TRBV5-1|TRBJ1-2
ASSLGAGMDYGYT
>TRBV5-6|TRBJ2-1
ASSFYRGGRAYNEQF
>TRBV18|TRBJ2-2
ASSNTGTGELF
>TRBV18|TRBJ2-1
ASSPRRGDNEQF
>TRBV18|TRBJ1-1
ASSEGGNTEAF
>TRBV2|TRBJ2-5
ASNNPSAPGEETQY
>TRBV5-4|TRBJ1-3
ATSVGGMPGNTIY
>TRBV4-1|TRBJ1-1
ASSPLGQGEAF
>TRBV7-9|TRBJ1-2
ASSAGAGDNYGYT
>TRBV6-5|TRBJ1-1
ASRRGNLGAF
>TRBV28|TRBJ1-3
ASSAQGLGGRNTIY
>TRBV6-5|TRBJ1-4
ASSYRRLEKLF
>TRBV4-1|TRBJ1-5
ASSQVPGLGAGQPQH
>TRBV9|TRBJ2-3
ASSASGTGGADTQY
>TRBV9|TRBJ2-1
ASSVLGGVSSYNEQF
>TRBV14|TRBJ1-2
ASSQGQGYGYT
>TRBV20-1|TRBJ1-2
SASVAGDYGYT
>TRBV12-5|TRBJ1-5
ASGLQGNQPQH
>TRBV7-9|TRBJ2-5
ASSRGIAGTQY
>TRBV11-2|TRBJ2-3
ASSHPGSDTQY
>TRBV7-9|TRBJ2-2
ASSRDRHNTGELF
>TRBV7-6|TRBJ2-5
ASTPDRQETQY
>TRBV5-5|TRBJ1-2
ASSTWTDTYGYT
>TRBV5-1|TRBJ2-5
ASSRGGLAGQETQY
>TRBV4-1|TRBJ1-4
ASSRTGANEKLF
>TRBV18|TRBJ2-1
ASSPGEGTYNEQF
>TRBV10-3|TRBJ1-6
ATSGSYNSPLH
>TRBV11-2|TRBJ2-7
ASSSTGGGEQY
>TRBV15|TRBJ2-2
ATSRGEGVNTGELF
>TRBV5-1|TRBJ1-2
ASSSTGYYGYT
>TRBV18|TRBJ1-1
ASSLASGTGR
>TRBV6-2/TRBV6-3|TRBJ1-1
ASSYSAGGTEAF
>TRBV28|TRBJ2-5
ASSLGSHTETQY
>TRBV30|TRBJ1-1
AWSGGRGEAF
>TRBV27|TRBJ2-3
ASRDYRGLDTQY
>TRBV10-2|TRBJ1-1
ASSEPFSQGGAF
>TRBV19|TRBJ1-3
ASSPDRDITYGNTIY
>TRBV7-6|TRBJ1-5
ASSLMSGEQPQH
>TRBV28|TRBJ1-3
ASSYTGGRNTIY
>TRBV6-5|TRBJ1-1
ASVPRQLNTEAF
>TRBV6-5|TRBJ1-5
ASSYFRDRDQPQH
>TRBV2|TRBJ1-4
ASIEAAAEATNEKLF
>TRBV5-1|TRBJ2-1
ASSGTSDLNEQF
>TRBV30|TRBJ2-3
AWSVGSGGADTQY
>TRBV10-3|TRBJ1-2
ASSERGEGGYT
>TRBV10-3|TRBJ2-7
AISAYEQY